These 19 T cell receptor beta chains were all obtained from the same sample, sequenced in a study of blood T cell repertoires in COVID-19. Generated by immunoSEQ multiplex PCR, the TCRdb table keeps only in-frame clones and is missing some. The sample holds around 140,000 clones, roughly four fifths seen once. Sequencing was carried out using peripheral blood. These TCRs come from a human donor with acute or convalescent COVID-19. The donor label of this sample is uncertain.

The rearrangement uses TRBV6-5 and TRBJ2-1; 10 nucleotides agree with TRBD1. Germline CDR1 is MNHEY and CDR2 is SVGAGI. This CDR3 has 14 amino acids. The trim removed 8 bases at V and 1 base at J, leaving 2 bases unmatched. The CDR3 region has the DNA TGTGCCAGCCGGGGACAGGGGTCCTACAATGAGCAGTTCTTC. This encodes CASRGQGSYNEQFF.

The sample holds a few counts of this clone. The chain couples TRBV3-1 (or the pseudogene TRBV3-2) to TRBJ2-3; D gene uncertain. The CDR3 loop spans 12 amino acids. Germline CDR1 reads LGHDT; CDR2 reads YNNKEL (reference sequence). V lost 2 bases to trimming and J lost 4 bases, with 4 bases between them. CDR3: CASSQLADTQYF. The CDR3, as DNA: TGTGCCAGCAGCCAACTAGCAGATACGCAGTATTTT.

This chain uses TRBV28 with TRBJ2-7; the match to TRBD2 covers 8 bases. The CDR3 is 16 residues long. Losses at the gene ends were 5 bases for V and 6 bases for J; bases not matched to a gene: 15. CDR1 is MDHEN and CDR2 is SYDVKM in the germline V gene. Here the CDR3 DNA reads TGTGCCAGCAGTATCGTTACCGGGGGGGTCGTAGCCGAGCAGTACTTC. Its protein product is CASSIVTGGVVAEQYF.

The V gene is TRBV6-5, the J gene TRBJ2-3; 10 positions agree with TRBD2. V lost 7 bases and J lost 3; bases outside the gene matches: 4. Per germline, CDR1 MNHEY and CDR2 SVGAGI. This CDR3 spans 14 amino acids. CDR3 region: CASKSGGVTDTQYF. DNA of the CDR3: TGTGCCAGCAAGAGCGGGGGGGTAACAGATACGCAGTATTTT.

The J gene is TRBJ1-1, the V gene TRBV14; D is perhaps TRBD1 (6 bases). The ends were cut back, 0 bases at V and 5 bases at J, with 16 bases in the middle. The germline gives CDR1 SGHDN, CDR2 FVKESK. The CDR3 is 16 amino acids. The CDR3 loop is CASSQEKRGRGTEAFF. The CDR3 DNA is TGTGCCAGCAGCCAAGAAAAGCGGGGGCGGGGGACTGAAGCTTTCTTT.

This chain connects TRBV5-1 to TRBJ1-6, with D maybe TRBD1 (6 bases). The ends were cut back, 5 bases at V and 14 bases at J, with 20 bases in the middle. CDR1 is SGHRS, CDR2 YFSETQ, per germline. This CDR3 contains 14 residues. CDR3: CASSSYEGRGALHF. Written as DNA, the CDR3 is TGCGCCAGCAGTTCGTACGAAGGGAGGGGGGCCCTCCACTTT.

The V call is TRBV10-3, the J call TRBJ1-6; tentative D call: TRBD1 (6 bases). The length of the CDR3 is 16 residues. The V end was cut by 6 bases, the J end by 5 bases, with 17 bases between. Per the germline V gene, CDR1 is ENHRY and CDR2 is SYGVKD. The CDR3 loop is CAIRGGGGSDNSPLHF. The CDR3 DNA sequence: TGTGCCATCAGAGGGGGAGGGGGGTCGGATAATTCACCCCTCCACTTT.

This chain connects TRBV10-3 to TRBJ1-4; D ambiguous. V dropped 4 bases and J dropped 8 bases, with 11 bases sitting between them. The CDR3 covers 13 residues. Germline V gene lookup returns CDR1 ENHRY and CDR2 SYGVKD. The CDR3 spells CAISGGSGEKLFF. CDR3 coding DNA: TGTGCCATCAGTGGGGGATCGGGGGAAAAACTGTTTTTT.

This clone was seen repeatedly, ten times or more. The V call is TRBV7-9, the J call TRBJ1-2, with 7 bases matching TRBD1. From germline, CDR1 is SEHNR and CDR2 FQNEAQ (reference sequence). V trimming: 5 bases; J trimming: 8 bases; junction bases outside the gene matches: 8. CDR3 length: 13 amino acids. CDR3 DNA sequence: TGTGCCAGCAGCGGAGACAGGGATGACGGCTACACCTTC. It is translated as CASSGDRDDGYTF.

J is TRBJ1-2 and V is TRBV7-2; weak D call: TRBD1 (6 bases). The CDR3 spans 12 residues. Trimming took off 2 bases at V and 8 bases at J, with 9 bases between the two ends. Germline CDR1 reads SGHTA; CDR2 reads FQGNSA. The CDR3 sequence: CASSLMRGGYTF. CDR3 nucleotide sequence: TGTGCCAGCAGCTTAATGAGGGGGGGCTACACCTTC.

The CDR3 loop is CASRQRGIHDEQFF. The CDR3 nucleotides read TGTGCCAGCAGGCAGCGGGGGATTCACGATGAGCAGTTCTTC. This chain uses TRBV6-5 with TRBJ2-1, with 8 bases lining up with TRBD2. Trimming removed 6 bases from V and 8 bases from J; junction bases left unmatched: 9. This CDR3 is 14 amino acids long. Looked up from germline, CDR1 is MNHEY and CDR2 is SVGAGI.

This clone was seen repeatedly, ten times or more. This chain connects TRBV27 to TRBJ2-7; 11 bases align to TRBD2. Germline CDR1 is MNHEY and CDR2 is SMNVEV (reference sequence). The length of the CDR3 is 16 residues. The V segment lost 6 bases and the J segment 4 bases; nucleotides outside the gene matches: 11. DNA of the CDR3: TGTGCCAGCAGCCCACTGCTAGCGGGGGGTCTGTACGAGCAGTACTTC. As protein: CASSPLLAGGLYEQYF.

The chain joins TRBV19 to TRBJ2-1; tentatively, D is TRBD2 (5 bases). The CDR3 has 13 amino acids. Germline loops: CDR1 LNHDA, CDR2 SQIVND (reference sequence). V was pared by 8 bases and J by 4 bases, with 12 bases between. The CDR3 is CASGGPPYNEQFF. Here the CDR3 DNA reads TGTGCCAGTGGAGGTCCCCCGTACAATGAGCAGTTCTTC.

As concerns this clone: One junction end does not reproduce the germline sequence, and a read error may be involved. This chain uses TRBV11-1 with TRBJ1-3; no definite D call. Germline V lookup: CDR1 SGHAT, CDR2 FQDESV (reference sequence). The CDR3 has 15 amino acids. CDR3 in amino acids: CTSSLARTSGNTIYF. As DNA, the CDR3 is TGTACCAGCAGCTTAGCCAGAACCTCTGGAAACACCATATATTTT.

The chain joins TRBV6-2 or TRBV6-3 to TRBJ2-2; 8 bases fit TRBD2. With V trimmed by 4 bases and J by 2 bases, 9 bases remained unmatched. The CDR3 totals 17 residues. CDR1 is MNHEY and CDR2 is SVGEGT in the germline V gene. CDR3 sequence (DNA): TGTGCCAGCAGTTGGCCCTCGGGGGGGACTAACACCGGGGAGCTGTTTTTT. This translates into CASSWPSGGTNTGELFF.

This chain uses TRBV5-1 with TRBJ2-3; 9 positions match TRBD1. This CDR3 region has 15 residues. Trimming cost V 4 bases and J 5 bases; bases outside gene matches: 8. CDR1 and CDR2 from the germline V gene are SGHRS and YFSETQ. CDR3 sequence: CASSPGTGKRDTQYF. The CDR3, as DNA: TGCGCCAGCAGCCCTGGGACAGGGAAGAGAGATACGCAGTATTTT.

This chain links TRBV7-6 with TRBJ2-4, with D possibly TRBD2 on 7 matching bases. The CDR3 has 18 amino acids. Per germline, CDR1 SGHVS and CDR2 FNYEAQ. V gave up 3 bases and J gave up 1 base, with 19 bases separating them. As DNA, the CDR3 is TGTGCCAGCAGCTTGGGGGGGGCAGAGTCACCGGCCAAAAACATTCAGTACTTC. The encoded protein is CASSLGGAESPAKNIQYF.

The chain has TRBV7-9 and TRBJ1-6; 8 nucleotides line up with TRBD1. The V segment lost 5 bases and the J segment 6 bases; nucleotides outside the gene matches: 3. Germline V gene data show CDR1 as SEHNR and CDR2 as FQNEAQ (reference sequence). CDR3 length equals 14 residues. Here the CDR3 reads CASSLDRGNSPLHF. In DNA form, the CDR3 reads TGTGCCAGCAGCCTCGACAGGGGTAATTCACCCCTCCACTTT.

This clone was observed a handful of times. V gene TRBV3-1 (or the pseudogene TRBV3-2) combines with J gene TRBJ1-2; D gene ambiguous. CDR3 length equals 14 residues. The V end was cut by 0 bases, the J end by 2 bases, with 7 bases between. Looked up from germline, CDR1 is LGHDT and CDR2 is YNNKEL (reference sequence). For the CDR3, the DNA is TGTGCCAGCAGCCAAGACAGGCGAAACTATGGCTACACCTTC. Amino acid sequence: CASSQDRRNYGYTF.